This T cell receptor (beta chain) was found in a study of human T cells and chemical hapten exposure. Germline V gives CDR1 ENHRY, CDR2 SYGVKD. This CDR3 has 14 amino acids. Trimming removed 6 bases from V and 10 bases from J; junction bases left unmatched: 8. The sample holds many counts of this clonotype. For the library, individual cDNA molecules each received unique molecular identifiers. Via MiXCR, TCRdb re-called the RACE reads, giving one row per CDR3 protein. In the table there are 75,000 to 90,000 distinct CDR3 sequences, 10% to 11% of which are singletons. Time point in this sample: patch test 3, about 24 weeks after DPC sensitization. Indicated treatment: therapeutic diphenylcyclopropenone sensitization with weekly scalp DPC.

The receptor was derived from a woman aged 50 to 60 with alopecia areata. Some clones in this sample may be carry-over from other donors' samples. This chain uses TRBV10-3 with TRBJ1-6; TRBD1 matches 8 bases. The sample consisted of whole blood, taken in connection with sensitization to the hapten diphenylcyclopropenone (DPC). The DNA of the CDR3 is TGTGCCATCAGATCCCGGGACAGGAGATCACCCCTCCACTTT. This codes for CAIRSRDRRSPLHF.